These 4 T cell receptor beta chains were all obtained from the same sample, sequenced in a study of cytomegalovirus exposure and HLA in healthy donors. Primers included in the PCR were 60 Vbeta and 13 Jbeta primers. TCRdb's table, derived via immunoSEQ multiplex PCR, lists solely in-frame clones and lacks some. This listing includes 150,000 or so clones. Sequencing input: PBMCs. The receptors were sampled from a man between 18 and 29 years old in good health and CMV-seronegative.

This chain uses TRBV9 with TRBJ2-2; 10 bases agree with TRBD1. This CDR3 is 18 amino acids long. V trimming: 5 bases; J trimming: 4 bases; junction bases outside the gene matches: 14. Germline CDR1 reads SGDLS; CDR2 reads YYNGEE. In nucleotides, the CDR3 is TGTGCCAGCAGGGGTCGAGGCCGGACAGGGGGAAGCACCGGGGAGCTGTTTTTT. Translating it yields CASRGRGRTGGSTGELFF.

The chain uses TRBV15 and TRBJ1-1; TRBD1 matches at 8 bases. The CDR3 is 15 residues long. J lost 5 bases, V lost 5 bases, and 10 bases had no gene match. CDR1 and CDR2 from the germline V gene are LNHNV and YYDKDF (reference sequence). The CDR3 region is CATSAVQGAYTEAFF. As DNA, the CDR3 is TGTGCCACCAGCGCAGTGCAGGGGGCATATACTGAAGCTTTCTTT.

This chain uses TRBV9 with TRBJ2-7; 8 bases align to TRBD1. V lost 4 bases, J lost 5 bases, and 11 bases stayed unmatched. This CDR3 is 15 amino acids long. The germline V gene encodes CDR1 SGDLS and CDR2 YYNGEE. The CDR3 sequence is CASSLQGANNDEQYF. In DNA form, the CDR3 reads TGTGCCAGCAGCCTCCAGGGGGCTAATAACGACGAGCAGTACTTC.

The CDR3 here is CASSQEGRGSSYNEQFF. Written as DNA, the CDR3 is TGCGCCAGCAGCCAAGAAGGGCGCGGGAGCTCCTACAATGAGCAGTTCTTC. The chain employs TRBV4-1 and TRBJ2-1; TRBD2 matches at 7 bases. CDR1 is MGHRA and CDR2 is YSYEKL in the germline V gene. The CDR3 extends over 17 amino acids. J was trimmed by 0 bases and V by 0 bases; bases with no gene match: 5.